Shown below are 8 T cell receptor beta chains from a single sample sequenced in a study of CD8+CD57+ T cells in acquired aplastic anemia. The authors sequenced patients whose flow cytometry had shown CD8+CD57+ cell expansion. TCR beta VDJ and CDR3 were profiled, and genomic DNA was the template. TCRdb reprocessed the reads with MiXCR, giving one entry per CDR3 protein. The data show 260,000 or so distinct CDR3 sequences, around 45% seen once. Specimen: sorted CD4+, CD8+, or CD8+CD57+ T cells (not recorded which) from PBMCs. The receptors here all came from a human donor with aplastic anemia.

The gene calls are TRBV27 and TRBJ1-1; the D gene is possibly TRBD1 (6 bases). The CDR3 has 15 residues. The germline V and J ends were trimmed by 4 bases and 6 bases, with 18 bases remaining between them. Germline-derived CDR1 and CDR2 are MNHEY and SMNVEV (reference sequence). The CDR3 DNA reads as TGTGCCAGCAGTTCTGCGATCCGGGACAAACCTGAAGCTTTCTTT. Encoded protein: CASSSAIRDKPEAFF.

This clonotype was detected ten times or more. The rearrangement joins TRBV20-1 to TRBJ2-1; D unresolved. Trimming left V 6 bases short and J 0 bases short, with 9 bases between. Germline lookup yields CDR1 DFQATT and CDR2 SNEGSKA (reference sequence). This CDR3 comprises 13 residues. In nucleotides, the CDR3 is TGCAGTGCCTCTGCTAGCTCCTACAATGAGCAGTTCTTC. Translated: CSASASSYNEQFF.

There are many counts of this clonotype. The chain uses TRBV11-1 and TRBJ2-3; 15 bases match TRBD2. V lost 4 bases to trimming and J lost 1 base; unmatched junction nucleotides: 9. CDR1 and CDR2 from the germline V gene are SGHAT and FQDESV (reference sequence). The CDR3 is 19 residues long. For the CDR3, the DNA is TGTGCCAGCAGCTCCCGGACTAGCGGGAGGGATTCGGGCACAGATACGCAGTATTTT. Translation gives CASSSRTSGRDSGTDTQYF.

Worth noting for this clonotype: Germline and junction disagree at one end, which may indicate a read error. The chain is built from TRBV7-9 and TRBJ2-3; a weak D match, TRBD1 (5 bases). Germline lookup yields CDR1 SEHNR and CDR2 FQNEAQ (reference sequence). The length of the CDR3 is 15 residues. In DNA form, the CDR3 reads TGTGCCAGCAGCCAAGATCAGGGCACCACAGGTACGCAGTATTTT. Protein sequence: CASSQDQGTTGTQYF. Combining the CDR3 with reference TRBV7-9 and TRBJ2-3 gives the whole variable domain DTGVSQNPRHKITKRGQNVTFRCDPISEHNRLYWYRQTLGQGPEFLTYFQNEAQLEKSRLLSDRFSAERPKGSFSTLEIQRTEQGDSAMYLCASSQDQGTTGTQYFGPGTRLTVL.

This chain links TRBV19 with TRBJ1-1, with a weak D call TRBD1 (6 bases). Per germline, CDR1 LNHDA and CDR2 SQIVND (reference sequence). The V gene lost 8 bases and the J gene lost 1 base, with 8 bases spanning the gap. There are 12 residues in the CDR3. CDR3 coding DNA: TGTGCCAGTGGACAGAGGAACACTGAAGCTTTCTTT. It specifies CASGQRNTEAFF. The full variable domain, with the rest looked up from reference TRBV19 and TRBJ1-1, is DGGITQSPKYLFRKEGQNVTLSCEQNLNHDAMYWYRQDPGQGLRLIYYSQIVNDFQKGDIAEGYSVSREKKESFPLTVTSAQKNPTAFYLCASGQRNTEAFFGQGTRLTVV.

This clonotype was picked up a small number of times. V and J are TRBV7-2 and TRBJ1-6; the D gene is possibly TRBD1 (6 bases). Trimming removed 5 bases at V and 11 bases at J, with 22 bases between. The CDR3 contains 16 residues. In germline, CDR1 is SGHTA, CDR2 FQGNSA. The CDR3 nucleotides are TGTGCCAGCAGCGTGCCTGGGCCGGGACATATGCCACCCCTCCACTTT. Translation gives CASSVPGPGHMPPLHF. Full variable domain (missing parts from reference TRBV7-2 and TRBJ1-6): GAGVSQSPSNKVTEKGKDVELRCDPISGHTALYWYRQSLGQGLEFLIYFQGNSAPDKSGLPSDRFSAERTGGSVSTLTIQRTQQEDSAVYLCASSVPGPGHMPPLHFGNGTRLTVT.

This clonotype was detected only once. One base away lies a much larger clone, so this may be a sequencing read error. The chain employs TRBV7-2 and TRBJ2-7, with 7 bases lining up with TRBD2. The germline V gene encodes CDR1 SGHTA and CDR2 FQGNSA. The CDR3 sequence is 11 residues long. V was pared by 4 bases and J by 10 bases, with 4 bases of the junction left unmatched. This CDR3 reads CASSSAGFQYF. CDR3 DNA: TGTGCCAGCAGCTCAGCGGGGTTTCAGTACTTC. Looking up the rest from reference TRBV7-2 and TRBJ2-7 gives the full variable domain: GAGVSQSPSNKVTEKGKDVELRCDPISGHTALYWYRQSLGQGLEFLIYFQGNSAPDKSGLPSDRFSAERTGGSVSTLTIQRTQQEDSAVYLCASSSAGFQYFGPGTRLTVT.

This clonotype was recorded only once. One end of the junction varies from germline; a read error may be responsible. This rearrangement joins TRBV7-2 to TRBJ2-1; D might be TRBD2 (6 bases). The CDR3 covers 14 residues. Germline-derived CDR1 and CDR2 are SGHTA and FQGNSA. CDR3 nucleotides: TGTGCCAGCGGCTTAATCGGGGGTTTCAATGAGCAGTTCTTC. Encoded protein: CASGLIGGFNEQFF.